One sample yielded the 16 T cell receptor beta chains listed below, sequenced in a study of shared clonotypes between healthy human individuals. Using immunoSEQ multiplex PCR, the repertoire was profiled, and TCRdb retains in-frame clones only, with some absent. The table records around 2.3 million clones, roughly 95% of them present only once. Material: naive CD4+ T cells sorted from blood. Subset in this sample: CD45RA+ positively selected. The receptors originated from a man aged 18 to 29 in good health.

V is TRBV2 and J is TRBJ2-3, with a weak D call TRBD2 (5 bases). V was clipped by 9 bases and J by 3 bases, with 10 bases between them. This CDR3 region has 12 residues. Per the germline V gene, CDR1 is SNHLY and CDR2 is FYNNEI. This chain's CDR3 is CASAGDTDTQYF. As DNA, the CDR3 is TGTGCCAGTGCCGGGGATACAGATACGCAGTATTTT. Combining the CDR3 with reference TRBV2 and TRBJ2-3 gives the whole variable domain EPEVTQTPSHQVTQMGQEVILRCVPISNHLYFYWYRQILGQKVEFLVSFYNNEISEKSEIFDDQFSVERPDGSNFTLKIRSTKLEDSAMYFCASAGDTDTQYFGPGTRLTVL.

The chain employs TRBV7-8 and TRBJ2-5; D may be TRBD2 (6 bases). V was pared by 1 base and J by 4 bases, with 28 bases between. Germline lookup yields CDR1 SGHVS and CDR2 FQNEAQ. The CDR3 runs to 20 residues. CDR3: CASSLEFGGADPSYLETQYF. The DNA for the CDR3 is TGTGCCAGCAGCTTAGAATTCGGGGGAGCGGACCCTTCATATTTAGAGACCCAGTACTTC.

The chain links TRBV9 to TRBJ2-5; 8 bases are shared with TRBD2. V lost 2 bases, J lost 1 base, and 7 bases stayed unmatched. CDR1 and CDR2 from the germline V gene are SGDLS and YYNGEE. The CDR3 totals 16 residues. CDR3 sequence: CASSVTGGNIQETQYF. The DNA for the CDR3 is TGTGCCAGCAGCGTGACGGGGGGGAATATCCAAGAGACCCAGTACTTC.

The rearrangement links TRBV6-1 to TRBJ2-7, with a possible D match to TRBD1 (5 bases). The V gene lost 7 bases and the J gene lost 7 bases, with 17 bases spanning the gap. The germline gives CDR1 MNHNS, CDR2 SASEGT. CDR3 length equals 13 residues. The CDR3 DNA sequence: TGTGCCAGCACCAGGGCCTTCACCAGGGAGCAGTACTTC. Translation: CASTRAFTREQYF.

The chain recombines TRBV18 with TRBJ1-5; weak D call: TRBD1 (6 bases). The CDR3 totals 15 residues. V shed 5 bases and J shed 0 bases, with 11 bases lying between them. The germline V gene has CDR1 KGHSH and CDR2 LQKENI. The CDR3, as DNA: TGTGCCAGCTCAACAGGGTCCTATAGCAATCAGCCCCAGCATTTT. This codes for CASSTGSYSNQPQHF.

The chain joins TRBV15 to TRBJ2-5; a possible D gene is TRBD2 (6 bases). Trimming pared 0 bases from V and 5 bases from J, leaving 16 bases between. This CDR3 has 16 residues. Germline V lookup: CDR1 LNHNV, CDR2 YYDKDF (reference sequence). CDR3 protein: CATSRDHGRMVETQYF. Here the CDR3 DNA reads TGTGCCACCAGCAGAGATCACGGGAGAATGGTTGAGACCCAGTACTTC.

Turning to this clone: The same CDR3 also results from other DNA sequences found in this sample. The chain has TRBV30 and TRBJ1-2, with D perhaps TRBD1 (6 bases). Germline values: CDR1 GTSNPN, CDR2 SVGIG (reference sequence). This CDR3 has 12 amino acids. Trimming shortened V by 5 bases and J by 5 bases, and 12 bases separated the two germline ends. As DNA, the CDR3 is TGTGCCTGGTCGGGGGGCAGTTATGGCTACACCTTC. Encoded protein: CAWSGGSYGYTF.

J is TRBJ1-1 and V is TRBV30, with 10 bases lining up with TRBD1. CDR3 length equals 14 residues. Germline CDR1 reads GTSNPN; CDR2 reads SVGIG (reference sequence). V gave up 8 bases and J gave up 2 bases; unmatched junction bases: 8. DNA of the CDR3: TGTGCCCGGGACAGGGGTTCGATAAACACTGAAGCTTTCTTT. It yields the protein CARDRGSINTEAFF.

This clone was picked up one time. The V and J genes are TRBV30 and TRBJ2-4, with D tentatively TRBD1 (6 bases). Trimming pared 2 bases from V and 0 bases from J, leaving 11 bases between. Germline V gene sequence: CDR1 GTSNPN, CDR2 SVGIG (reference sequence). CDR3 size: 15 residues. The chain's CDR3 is CAWSQRGKAKNIQYF. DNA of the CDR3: TGTGCCTGGAGTCAAAGGGGGAAAGCCAAAAACATTCAGTACTTC.

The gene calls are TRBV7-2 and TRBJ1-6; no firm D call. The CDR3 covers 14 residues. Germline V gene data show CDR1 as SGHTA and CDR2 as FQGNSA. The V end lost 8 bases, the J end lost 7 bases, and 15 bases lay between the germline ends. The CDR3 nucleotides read TGTGCCAGCCTCACCTCGGGTTTAAATTCACCCCTCCACTTT. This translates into CASLTSGLNSPLHF.

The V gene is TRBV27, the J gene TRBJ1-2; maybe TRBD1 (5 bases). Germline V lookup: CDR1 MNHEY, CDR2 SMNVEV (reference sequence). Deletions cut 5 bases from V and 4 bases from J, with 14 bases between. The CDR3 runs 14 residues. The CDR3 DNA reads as TGTGCCAGCAGTACCCGTGACAGATTCTATGGCTACACCTTC. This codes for CASSTRDRFYGYTF.

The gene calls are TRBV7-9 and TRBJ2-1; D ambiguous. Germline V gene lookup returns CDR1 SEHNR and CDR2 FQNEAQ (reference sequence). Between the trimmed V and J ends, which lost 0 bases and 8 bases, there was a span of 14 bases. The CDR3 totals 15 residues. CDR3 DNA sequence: TGTGCCAGCAGCTTAGCAGCGAGCCCCTCGGATGAGCAGTTCTTC. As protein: CASSLAASPSDEQFF. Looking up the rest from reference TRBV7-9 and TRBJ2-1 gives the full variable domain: DTGVSQNPRHKITKRGQNVTFRCDPISEHNRLYWYRQTLGQGPEFLTYFQNEAQLEKSRLLSDRFSAERPKGSFSTLEIQRTEQGDSAMYLCASSLAASPSDEQFFGPGTRLTVL.

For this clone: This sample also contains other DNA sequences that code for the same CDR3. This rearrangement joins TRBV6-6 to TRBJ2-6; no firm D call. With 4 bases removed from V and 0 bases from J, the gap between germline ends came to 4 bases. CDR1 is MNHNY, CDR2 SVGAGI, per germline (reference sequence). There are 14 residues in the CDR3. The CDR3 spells CASSLSSGANVLTF. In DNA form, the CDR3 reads TGTGCCAGCAGTTTGAGCTCTGGGGCCAACGTCCTGACTTTC.

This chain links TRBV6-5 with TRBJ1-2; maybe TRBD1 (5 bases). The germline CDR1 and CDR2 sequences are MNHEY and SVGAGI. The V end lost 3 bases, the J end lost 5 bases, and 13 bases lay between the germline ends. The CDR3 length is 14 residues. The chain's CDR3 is CASSYGRGPYGYTF. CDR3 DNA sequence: TGTGCCAGCAGTTATGGGAGGGGCCCATATGGCTACACCTTC.

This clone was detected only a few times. For the CDR3, the DNA is TGCAGGCACGGTGGCTACACCTTC. This translates into CRHGGYTF. V gene TRBV20-1 combines with J gene TRBJ1-2; D not certain. The CDR3 runs 8 residues. The germline V gene encodes CDR1 DFQATT and CDR2 SNEGSKA (reference sequence).

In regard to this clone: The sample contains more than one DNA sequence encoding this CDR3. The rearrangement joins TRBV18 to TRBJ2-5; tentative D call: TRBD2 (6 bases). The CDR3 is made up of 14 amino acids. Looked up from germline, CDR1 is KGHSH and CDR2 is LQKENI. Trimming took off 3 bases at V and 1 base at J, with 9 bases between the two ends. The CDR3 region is CASSPGTPQETQYF. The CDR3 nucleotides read TGTGCCAGCTCACCGGGGACTCCCCAAGAGACCCAGTACTTC.